A selection of T cell receptor beta chains follows, all from one sample in a study of blood T cell repertoires in COVID-19. The data were produced by immunoSEQ multiplex PCR, yet TCRdb's version contains in-frame clones alone and is incomplete. The data contain fewer than 250,000 clones, about 89% of them singletons. Sequenced material: peripheral blood. These receptors originate from a man between 60 and 75 years old who had recovered from COVID-19. Each CDR3 is given with its conserved first and last residue. The order of the fields is J gene, D gene, clone size, V gene, CDR3 length, CDR3 protein, CDR3 DNA. A D gene is named only where the DNA matches it firmly. Clone size is shown for a subset of rows, as once, few, many or a class of expanded clone.

TRBJ2-1	TRBD2	NA	TRBV7-3	16	CASSPKGGGTYNEQFF	TGTGCCAGCAGCCCAAAGGGCGGGGGGACTTACAATGAGCAGTTCTTC
TRBJ2-5	TRBD1	NA	TRBV19	17	CASSIPFSDRGRETQYF	TGTGCCAGTAGTATCCCTTTCTCCGACAGGGGACGGGAGACCCAGTACTTC
TRBJ2-3	TRBD2	NA	TRBV28	14	CASKPGLAGVRQYF	TGTGCCAGCAAACCGGGACTAGCGGGAGTCCGTCAGTATTTT
TRBJ2-1	TRBD2	NA	TRBV28	14	CASSSGGTYNEQFF	TGTGCCAGCAGTTCGGGGGGAACCTACAATGAGCAGTTCTTC
TRBJ2-7	NA	NA	TRBV6-6	14	CASSYPGSSYEQYF	TGTGCCAGCAGTTACCCCGGGTCATCCTACGAGCAGTACTTC
TRBJ1-2	NA	NA	TRBV9	11	CASSRGPGYTF	TGTGCCAGCTCTAGAGGCCCCGGCTACACCTTC
TRBJ1-1	TRBD1	NA	TRBV18	15	CASSPRDRFNTEAFF	TGTGCCAGCTCACCGCGGGACAGATTTAACACTGAAGCTTTCTTT
TRBJ2-7	NA	NA	TRBV3-1/TRBV3-2	14	CASSQVPKGGVQYF	TGTGCCAGCAGCCAAGTACCCAAGGGAGGTGTGCAGTACTTC
TRBJ2-7	TRBD2	NA	TRBV11-2	14	CASSMTSGGYEQYF	TGTGCCAGCAGCATGACTAGCGGGGGCTACGAGCAGTACTTC
TRBJ2-5	TRBD2	once	TRBV25-1	13	CASSGRHQETQYF	TGTGCCAGCAGCGGGAGGCACCAAGAGACCCAGTACTTC
TRBJ1-2	TRBD1	NA	TRBV12-3/TRBV12-4	13	CASSGQGGYGYTF	TGTGCCAGCAGTGGACAGGGGGGCTATGGCTACACCTTC
TRBJ1-5	NA	NA	TRBV19	16	CASRGFLEGGNQPQHF	TGTGCCAGCAGAGGATTTCTCGAAGGCGGCAATCAGCCCCAGCATTTT
TRBJ2-7	TRBD1	NA	TRBV29-1	12	CSVGQGSYEQYF	TGCAGCGTTGGACAGGGGTCCTACGAGCAGTACTTC
TRBJ2-7	NA	NA	TRBV12-2	16	CASRLGPLASSYEQYF	TGTGCAAGTCGCTTAGGCCCCTTAGCGAGCTCCTACGAGCAGTACTTC
TRBJ1-3	NA	NA	TRBV14	16	CASSQAGGVAGNTIYF	TGTGCCAGCAGCCAAGCCGGAGGGGTTGCTGGAAACACCATATATTTT
TRBJ1-1	NA	NA	TRBV15	14	CATSRPLGGTEAFF	TGTGCCACCAGCAGACCCTTGGGGGGCACTGAAGCTTTCTTT
TRBJ1-5	NA	NA	TRBV29-1	13	CSVGGQSNQPQHF	TGCAGCGTCGGGGGGCAGAGCAATCAGCCCCAGCATTTT
TRBJ2-1	NA	NA	TRBV10-3	12	CAIRTRGNEQFF	TGTGCCATCAGGACCCGGGGGAATGAGCAGTTCTTC
TRBJ1-5	TRBD1	NA	TRBV19	13	CASFDRDGQPQHF	TGTGCCAGTTTTGACAGGGATGGACAGCCCCAGCATTTT
TRBJ2-2	TRBD2	NA	TRBV7-9	16	CASSWVRGGNTGELFF	TGTGCCAGCAGCTGGGTCCGGGGGGGCAACACCGGGGAGCTGTTTTTT
TRBJ1-6	NA	NA	TRBV27	14	CASRNGGGDSPLHF	TGTGCCAGCAGAAACGGGGGGGGTGATTCACCCCTCCACTTT
TRBJ2-1	TRBD2	NA	TRBV2	14	CASSPSGNYNEQFF	TGTGCCAGCAGTCCTAGCGGGAACTACAATGAGCAGTTCTTC
TRBJ2-7	NA	NA	TRBV6-5	15	CASKSPREALYEQYF	TGTGCCAGCAAATCCCCCAGGGAGGCGCTCTACGAGCAGTACTTC
TRBJ1-2	NA	NA	TRBV24-1	12	CATSASGDGYTF	TGTGCCACCAGTGCGTCAGGGGATGGCTACACCTTC
TRBJ1-1	NA	NA	TRBV3-1/TRBV3-2	13	CASSPTRTVEAFF	TGTGCCAGCAGCCCGACGCGGACAGTTGAAGCTTTCTTT
TRBJ2-1	NA	NA	TRBV4-1	17	CASSRLSAGTYYNEQFF	TGCGCCAGCAGCCGCCTTTCCGCCGGGACTTATTACAATGAGCAGTTCTTC
TRBJ2-7	NA	NA	TRBV19	11	CASTWGGEQYF	TGTGCCAGTACCTGGGGCGGCGAGCAGTACTTC
TRBJ2-2	TRBD2	NA	TRBV5-4	17	CASSLRGGRPGTGELFF	TGTGCCAGCAGCTTGCGTGGCGGGAGGCCGGGGACCGGGGAGCTGTTTTTT
TRBJ1-2	NA	NA	TRBV28	14	CATRGAGDNYGYTF	TGTGCCACCCGGGGGGCAGGGGATAACTATGGCTACACCTTC
TRBJ2-7	NA	NA	TRBV18	12	CASSPMQYEQYF	TGTGCCAGCTCACCAATGCAGTACGAGCAGTACTTC
TRBJ2-3	TRBD2	NA	TRBV7-9	17	CASSSQKGLADPDTQYF	TGTGCCAGCAGCTCCCAGAAGGGACTAGCCGATCCAGATACGCAGTATTTT
TRBJ1-3	NA	NA	TRBV19	16	CASSISSTRGGNTIYF	TGTGCCAGTAGTATTTCGAGTACCCGCGGTGGAAACACCATATATTTT
TRBJ2-5	TRBD2	once	TRBV3-1/TRBV3-2	14	CASSQTSGRETQYF	TGTGCCAGCAGCCAAACTAGCGGGAGGGAGACCCAGTACTTC
TRBJ1-1	NA	few	TRBV18	16	CASSPAGQGQNTEAFF	TGTGCCAGCTCACCCGCGGGGCAGGGTCAGAACACTGAAGCTTTCTTT
TRBJ2-7	NA	NA	TRBV18	15	CASSPFRVSSYEQYF	TGTGCCAGCTCACCCTTCCGGGTCAGCTCCTACGAGCAGTACTTC
TRBJ2-3	TRBD1	NA	TRBV19	16	CASSPRGQWSTDTQYF	TGTGCCAGCTCGCCCAGGGGGCAATGGAGCACAGATACGCAGTATTTT
TRBJ2-2	NA	NA	TRBV12-3/TRBV12-4	13	CASSYRDGGELFF	TGTGCCAGCAGCTACAGGGATGGCGGGGAGCTGTTTTTT
TRBJ2-7	NA	NA	TRBV7-9	13	CASSPGESYEQYF	TGTGCCAGCAGCCCAGGGGAATCTTACGAGCAGTACTTC
TRBJ2-7	TRBD1	NA	TRBV6-5	15	CASSWNSGRGQEQYF	TGTGCCAGCAGTTGGAACAGTGGCAGGGGGCAAGAGCAGTACTTC
TRBJ1-1	NA	NA	TRBV25-1	14	CASRTLEADTEAFF	TGTGCCAGCAGAACCCTGGAGGCGGACACTGAAGCTTTCTTT
TRBJ1-2	NA	NA	TRBV6-5	13	CASSYQISYGYTF	TGTGCCAGCAGTTATCAGATATCATATGGCTACACCTTC
TRBJ2-5	NA	once	TRBV7-3	15	CASSLMGGPQETQYF	TGTGCCAGCAGCTTAATGGGGGGACCCCAAGAGACCCAGTACTTC
TRBJ1-1	NA	NA	TRBV12-3/TRBV12-4	13	CASSLEGGTEAFF	TGTGCCAGCAGTTTAGAAGGGGGTACTGAAGCTTTCTTT
TRBJ2-1	NA	once	TRBV7-9	12	CASSFGMSEQFF	TGTGCCAGCAGCTTCGGTATGTCTGAGCAGTTCTTC
TRBJ2-7	NA	once	TRBV11-2	13	CASSLEAGREQYF	TGTGCCAGCAGCTTAGAAGCAGGGCGCGAGCAGTACTTC
TRBJ1-6	NA	NA	TRBV7-2	15	CASRRGVTYNSPLHF	TGTGCCAGCAGGCGGGGGGTGACCTATAATTCACCCCTCCACTTT
TRBJ2-7	NA	NA	TRBV6-5	13	CASSYGHTYEQYF	TGTGCCAGCAGTTACGGGCACACCTACGAGCAGTACTTC
TRBJ2-7	NA	NA	TRBV6-5	15	CASSYSSQGVYEQYF	TGTGCCAGCAGTTACTCCTCACAGGGTGTCTACGAGCAGTACTTC
TRBJ1-4	NA	NA	TRBV6-6	14	CASSSQAGNEKLFF	TGTGCCAGCAGTTCACAGGCCGGTAATGAAAAACTGTTTTTT
TRBJ2-5	NA	NA	TRBV4-2	14	CASSQEPQQETQYF	TGTGCCAGCAGCCAAGAACCACAGCAAGAGACCCAGTACTTC
TRBJ2-5	NA	once	TRBV9	13	CASSVAGQETQYF	TGTGCCAGCAGCGTAGCCGGCCAAGAGACCCAGTACTTC
TRBJ2-5	TRBD2	NA	TRBV2	20	CASSEAKRLAGGTGFGTQYF	TGTGCCAGCAGTGAAGCAAAGAGACTAGCGGGGGGGACGGGCTTTGGGACCCAGTACTTC
TRBJ1-2	NA	NA	TRBV20-1	16	CSASAVGGGLNYGYTF	TGCAGTGCTAGTGCTGTCGGTGGGGGCCTAAACTATGGCTACACCTTC
TRBJ2-1	NA	NA	TRBV27	14	CASARLFSYNEQFF	TGTGCCAGCGCCCGCCTATTCTCCTACAATGAGCAGTTCTTC
TRBJ1-4	NA	NA	TRBV5-1	12	CASSLDGEKLFF	TGCGCCAGCAGCTTGGACGGGGAAAAACTGTTTTTT